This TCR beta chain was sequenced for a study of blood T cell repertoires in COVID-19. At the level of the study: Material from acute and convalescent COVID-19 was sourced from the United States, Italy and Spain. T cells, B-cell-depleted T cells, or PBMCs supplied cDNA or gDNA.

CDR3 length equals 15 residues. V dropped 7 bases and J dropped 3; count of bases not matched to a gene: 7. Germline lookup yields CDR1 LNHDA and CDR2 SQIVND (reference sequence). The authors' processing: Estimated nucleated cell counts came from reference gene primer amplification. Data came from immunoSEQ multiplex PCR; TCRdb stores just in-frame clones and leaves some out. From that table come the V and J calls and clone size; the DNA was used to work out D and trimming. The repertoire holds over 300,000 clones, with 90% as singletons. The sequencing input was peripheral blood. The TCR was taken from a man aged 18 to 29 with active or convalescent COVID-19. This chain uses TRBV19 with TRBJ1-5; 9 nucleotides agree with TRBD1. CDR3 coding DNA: TGTGCCAGTAAGATAGGACAGGGGCCCAATCAGCCCCAGCATTTT. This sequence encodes CASKIGQGPNQPQHF.